This T cell receptor (beta chain) was found in a study of blood T cell repertoires in COVID-19. At the level of the study: COVID-19 samples, acute and convalescent, were from the United States, Italy and Spain.

Repertoires were generated with immunoSEQ multiplex PCR, while TCRdb's copy carries only in-frame clones and drops some. The top ten hold 7.4% of the sample, which has 50,000 to 70,000 clones, approximately 86% seen once. V dropped 4 bases and J dropped 4 bases, with 5 bases sitting between them. The CDR3 contains 12 residues. Per germline, CDR1 KGHSH and CDR2 LQKENI. Sequenced sample: peripheral blood. V is TRBV18 and J is TRBJ2-1, with D perhaps TRBD1 (5 bases). The origin of this receptor is a human donor with active COVID-19. The donor label of this sample is uncertain. This CDR3 is CASSQGYNEQFF. CDR3 sequence (DNA): TGTGCCAGCTCACAGGGGTACAATGAGCAGTTCTTC.